This TCR beta chain is drawn from a study of blood T cells in healthy people across ages. Then a second PCR, running about 7 to 11 cycles, was carried out with a sample-barcoded 5' primer and a J-beta primer mix. A tag from a template-switch adaptor with 12 random nucleotides marked each cDNA molecule. One entry per CDR3 protein, called by TCRdb with MiXCR from the 5' RACE reads. The data show about 1.5 million distinct CDR3 sequences, 40% to 50% seen once. The CDR3 sequence is 13 residues long. The germline V gene encodes CDR1 MNHEY and CDR2 SVGEGT. Trimming cost V 11 bases and J 1 base, with 14 bases left between them.

The chain employs TRBV6-2 or TRBV6-3 and TRBJ1-1, with D possibly matching TRBD1 (6 bases). The clonotype was recovered from a woman younger than 30 in good health. The sequenced sample was blood. CDR3: CALGQGTNTEAFF. The CDR3 coding sequence is TGTGCCCTGGGGCAGGGGACGAACACTGAAGCTTTCTTT.